This entry concerns a single T cell receptor (beta chain). Original handling: After removing out-of-frame reads, approximately 2.2 million distinct TCRbeta sequences remained. The repertoire was sequenced with immunoSEQ multiplex PCR; TCRdb's copy has only in-frame clones and lacks some. That table is the source of V, J and clone size, and D and trimming were worked out from the DNA. The table lists fewer than 75,000 clones, roughly 80% of them singletons, with 0.82% in the top ten. This entry belongs to a study of memory CD4+ T cells and cytomegalovirus serostatus. Background on the study: Donors were healthy Belgian adults, about ten CMV seropositive and 20 to 25 seronegative.

Single viable CD3+CD4+CD8-CD45RO+ cells were sorted as the memory CD4+ T cells. The germline gives CDR1 SGHNT, CDR2 YENEEA. Trimming left V 2 bases short and J 5 bases short, with 7 bases between. The length of the CDR3 is 13 residues. This TCR derives from an adult in good health and CMV-seronegative. Sequencing input: memory CD4+ T cells from blood. The V call is TRBV11-3, the J call TRBJ2-1; D is undetermined. The CDR3 is CASSLNLNNEQFF. The DNA for the CDR3 is TGTGCCAGCAGCTTAAATCTAAACAATGAGCAGTTCTTC.